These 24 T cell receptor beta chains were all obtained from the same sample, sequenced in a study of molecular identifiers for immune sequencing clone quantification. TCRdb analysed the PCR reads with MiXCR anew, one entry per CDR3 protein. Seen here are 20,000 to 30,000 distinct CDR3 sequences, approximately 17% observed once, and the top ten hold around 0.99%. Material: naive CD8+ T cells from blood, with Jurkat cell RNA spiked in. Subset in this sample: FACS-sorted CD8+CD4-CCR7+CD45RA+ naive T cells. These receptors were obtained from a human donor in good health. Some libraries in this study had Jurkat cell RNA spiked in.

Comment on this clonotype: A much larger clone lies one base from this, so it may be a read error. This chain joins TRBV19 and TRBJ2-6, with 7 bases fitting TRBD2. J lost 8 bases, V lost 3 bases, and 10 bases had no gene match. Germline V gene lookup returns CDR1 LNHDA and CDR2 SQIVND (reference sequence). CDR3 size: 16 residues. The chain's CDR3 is CASSILYGGGTNVLTF. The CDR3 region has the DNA TGTGCCAGTAGTATCCTTTACGGGGGAGGGACCAACGTCCTGACTTTC. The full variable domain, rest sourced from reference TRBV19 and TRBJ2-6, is DGGITQSPKYLFRKEGQNVTLSCEQNLNHDAMYWYRQDPGQGLRLIYYSQIVNDFQKGDIAEGYSVSREKKESFPLTVTSAQKNPTAFYLCASSILYGGGTNVLTFGAGSRLTVL.

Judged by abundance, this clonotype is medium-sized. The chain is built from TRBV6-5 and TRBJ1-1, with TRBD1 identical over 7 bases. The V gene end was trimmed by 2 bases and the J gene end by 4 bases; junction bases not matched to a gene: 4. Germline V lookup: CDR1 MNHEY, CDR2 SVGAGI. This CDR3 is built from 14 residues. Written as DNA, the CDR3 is TGTGCCAGCAGTTACCACGACAGGGCCACTGAAGCTTTCTTT. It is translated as CASSYHDRATEAFF.

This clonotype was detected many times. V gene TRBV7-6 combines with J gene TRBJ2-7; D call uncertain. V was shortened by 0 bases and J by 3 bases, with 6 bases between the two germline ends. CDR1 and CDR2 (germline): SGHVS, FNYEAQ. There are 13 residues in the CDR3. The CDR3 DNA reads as TGTGCCAGCAGCTTAGCTGGGCGCTACGAGCAGTACTTC. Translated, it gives CASSLAGRYEQYF.

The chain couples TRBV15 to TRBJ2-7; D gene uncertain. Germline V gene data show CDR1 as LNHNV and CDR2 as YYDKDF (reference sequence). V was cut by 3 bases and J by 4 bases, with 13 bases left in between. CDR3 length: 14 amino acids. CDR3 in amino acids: CATSSHGLGYEQYF. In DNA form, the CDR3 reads TGTGCCACCAGCAGCCATGGGCTAGGGTACGAGCAGTACTTC.

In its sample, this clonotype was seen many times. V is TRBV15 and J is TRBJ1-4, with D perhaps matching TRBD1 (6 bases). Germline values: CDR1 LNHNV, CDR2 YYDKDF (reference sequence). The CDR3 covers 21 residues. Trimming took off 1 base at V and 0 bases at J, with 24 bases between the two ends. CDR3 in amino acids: CATSRVGRAGAIRSTNEKLFF. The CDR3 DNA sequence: TGTGCCACCAGCAGAGTCGGACGCGCGGGGGCGATCCGGTCAACTAATGAAAAACTGTTTTTT.

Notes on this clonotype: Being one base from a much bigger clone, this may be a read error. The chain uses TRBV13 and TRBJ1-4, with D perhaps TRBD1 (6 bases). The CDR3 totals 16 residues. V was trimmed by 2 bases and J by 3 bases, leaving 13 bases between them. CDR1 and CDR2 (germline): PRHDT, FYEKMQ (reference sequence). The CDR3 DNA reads TGTGCCAGCAGCTTAAGAGGGGGGGATGCTAATGAAAAACTGTTTTTT. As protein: CASSLRGGDANEKLFF.

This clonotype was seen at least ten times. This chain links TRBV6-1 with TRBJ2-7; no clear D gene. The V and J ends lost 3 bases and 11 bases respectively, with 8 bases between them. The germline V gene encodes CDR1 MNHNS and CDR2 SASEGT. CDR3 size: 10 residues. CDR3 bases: TGTGCCAGCAGTGACTACAAGGAGTACTTC. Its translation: CASSDYKEYF.

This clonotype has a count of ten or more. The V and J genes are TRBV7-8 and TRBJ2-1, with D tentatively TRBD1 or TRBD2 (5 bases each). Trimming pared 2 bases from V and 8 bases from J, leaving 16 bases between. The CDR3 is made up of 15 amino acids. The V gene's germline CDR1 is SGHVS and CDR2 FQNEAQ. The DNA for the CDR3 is TGTGCCAGCAGCTTATCGGGAACCAGGGTGGATGAGCAGTTCTTC. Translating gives CASSLSGTRVDEQFF.

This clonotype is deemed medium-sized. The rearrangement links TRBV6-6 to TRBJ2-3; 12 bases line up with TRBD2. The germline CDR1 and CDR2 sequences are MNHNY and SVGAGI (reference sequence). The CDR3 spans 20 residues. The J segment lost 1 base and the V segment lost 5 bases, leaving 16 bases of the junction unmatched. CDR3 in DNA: TGTGCCAGCAGTACGCGGACTAGCGGGAAGTACGTCGGTGGCACAGATACGCAGTATTTT. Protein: CASSTRTSGKYVGGTDTQYF.

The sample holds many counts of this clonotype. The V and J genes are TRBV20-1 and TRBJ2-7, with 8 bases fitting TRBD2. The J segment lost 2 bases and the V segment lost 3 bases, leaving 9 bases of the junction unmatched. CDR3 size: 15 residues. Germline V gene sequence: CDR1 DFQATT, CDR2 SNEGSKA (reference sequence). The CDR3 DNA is TGCAGTGCTAGCCAGCTTTACGGGGGGGCCTACGAGCAGTACTTC. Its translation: CSASQLYGGAYEQYF.

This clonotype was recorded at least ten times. For the CDR3, the DNA is TGTGCCAGCAGCAGCCGACAGGGGGGAGTGAACACTGAAGCTTTCTTT. It codes for CASSSRQGGVNTEAFF. The chain carries TRBV7-9 and TRBJ1-1; 9 bases are shared with TRBD1. The CDR3 runs 16 residues. The ends lost 5 bases at V and 0 bases at J; junction bases unmatched: 7. Germline lookup yields CDR1 SEHNR and CDR2 FQNEAQ (reference sequence). The whole variable domain, remainder taken from reference TRBV7-9 and TRBJ1-1, is DTGVSQNPRHKITKRGQNVTFRCDPISEHNRLYWYRQTLGQGPEFLTYFQNEAQLEKSRLLSDRFSAERPKGSFSTLEIQRTEQGDSAMYLCASSSRQGGVNTEAFFGQGTRLTVV.

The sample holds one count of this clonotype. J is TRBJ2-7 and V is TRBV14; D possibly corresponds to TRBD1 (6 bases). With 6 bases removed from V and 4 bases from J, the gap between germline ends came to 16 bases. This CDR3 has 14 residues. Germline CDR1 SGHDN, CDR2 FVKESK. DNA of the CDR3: TGTGCCAGCAGTCATGATCAGAGGGGGTACGAGCAGTACTTC. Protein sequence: CASSHDQRGYEQYF.

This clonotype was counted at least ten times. The CDR3 nucleotides are TGTGCCAGCAGTGATGCCCAGGCCCAAGAGACCCAGTACTTC. This gives the protein CASSDAQAQETQYF. This chain uses TRBV25-1 with TRBJ2-5; D unresolved. Germline CDR1 reads MGHDK; CDR2 reads SYGVNS. The CDR3 contains 14 residues. With 3 bases removed from V and 1 base from J, the gap between germline ends came to 9 bases.

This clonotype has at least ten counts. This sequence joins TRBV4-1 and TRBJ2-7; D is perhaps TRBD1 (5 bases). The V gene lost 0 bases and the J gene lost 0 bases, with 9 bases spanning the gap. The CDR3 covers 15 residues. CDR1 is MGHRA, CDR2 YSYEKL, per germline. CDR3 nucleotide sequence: TGCGCCAGCAGCCAAGAAGACAGACCCTCCTACGAGCAGTACTTC. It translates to CASSQEDRPSYEQYF.

CDR3: CASSLAGGPGNIQYF. The CDR3 DNA sequence: TGTGCCAGCAGTTTAGCGGGAGGGCCCGGAAACATTCAGTACTTC. The V call is TRBV7-3, the J call TRBJ2-4; 11 nucleotides match TRBD2. The CDR3 extends over 15 amino acids. After removal of 6 bases from V and 6 bases from J, the junction contained 7 bases not matched to a gene. Germline CDR1 reads SGHTA; CDR2 reads FQGTGA.

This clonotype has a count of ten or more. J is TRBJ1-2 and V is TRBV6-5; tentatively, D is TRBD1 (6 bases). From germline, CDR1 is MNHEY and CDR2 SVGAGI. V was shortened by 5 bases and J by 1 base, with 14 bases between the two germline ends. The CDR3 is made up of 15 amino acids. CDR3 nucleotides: TGTGCCAGCAGTAACGGACAGCGGCTTAACTATGGCTACACCTTC. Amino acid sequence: CASSNGQRLNYGYTF.

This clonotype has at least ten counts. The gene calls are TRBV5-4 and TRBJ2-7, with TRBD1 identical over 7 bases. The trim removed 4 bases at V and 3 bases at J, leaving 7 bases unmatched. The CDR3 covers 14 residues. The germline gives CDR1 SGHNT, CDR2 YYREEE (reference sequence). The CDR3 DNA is TGTGCCAGCAGCCCGCCGGGACAGAACTACGAGCAGTACTTC. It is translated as CASSPPGQNYEQYF.

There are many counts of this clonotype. The CDR3 DNA sequence: TGTGCCAGCAGCTTAGAGGGACAGTCCTTTTTGCAGACCCAGTACTTC. This encodes CASSLEGQSFLQTQYF. The genes are TRBV7-9 and TRBJ2-5; 7 positions match TRBD1. J was trimmed by 6 bases and V by 1 base; bases with no gene match: 11. Germline CDR1 and CDR2: SEHNR and FQNEAQ (reference sequence). The CDR3 covers 16 residues.

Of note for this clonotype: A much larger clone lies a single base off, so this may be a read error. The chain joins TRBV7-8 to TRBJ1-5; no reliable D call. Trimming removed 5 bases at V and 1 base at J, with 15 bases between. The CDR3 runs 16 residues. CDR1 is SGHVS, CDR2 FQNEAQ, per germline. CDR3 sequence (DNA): TGTGCCAGCAGCACCATAGAGGGAAGGAGCAATCAGCCCCAGCATTTT. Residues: CASSTIEGRSNQPQHF.

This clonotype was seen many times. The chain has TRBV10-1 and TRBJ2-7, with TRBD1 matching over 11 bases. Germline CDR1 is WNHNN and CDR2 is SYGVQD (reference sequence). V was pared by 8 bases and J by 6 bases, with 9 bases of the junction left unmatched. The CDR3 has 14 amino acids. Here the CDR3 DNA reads TGCGCCAGCGAAGGACAGGGGGCCGGATTCGAGCAGTACTTC. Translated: CASEGQGAGFEQYF.

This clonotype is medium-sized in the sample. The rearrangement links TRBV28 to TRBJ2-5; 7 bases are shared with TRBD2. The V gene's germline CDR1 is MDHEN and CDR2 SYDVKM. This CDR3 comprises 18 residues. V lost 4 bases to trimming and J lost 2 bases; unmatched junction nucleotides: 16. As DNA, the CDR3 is TGTGCCAGCAGTTACTCTCCGGAGGGCGGGAGTCGGCAAGAGACCCAGTACTTC. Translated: CASSYSPEGGSRQETQYF.

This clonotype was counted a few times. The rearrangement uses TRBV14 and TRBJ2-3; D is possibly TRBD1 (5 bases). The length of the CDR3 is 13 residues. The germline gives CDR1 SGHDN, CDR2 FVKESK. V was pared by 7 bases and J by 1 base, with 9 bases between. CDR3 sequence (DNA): TGTGCCAGCAACCCACAGGGCACAGATACGCAGTATTTT. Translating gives CASNPQGTDTQYF.

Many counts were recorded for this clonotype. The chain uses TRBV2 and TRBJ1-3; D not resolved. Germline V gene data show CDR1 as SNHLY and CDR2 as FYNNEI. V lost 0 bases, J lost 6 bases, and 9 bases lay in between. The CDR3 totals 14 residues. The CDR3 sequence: CASSEAWGENTIYF. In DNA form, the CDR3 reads TGTGCCAGCAGTGAAGCGTGGGGTGAAAACACCATATATTTT.

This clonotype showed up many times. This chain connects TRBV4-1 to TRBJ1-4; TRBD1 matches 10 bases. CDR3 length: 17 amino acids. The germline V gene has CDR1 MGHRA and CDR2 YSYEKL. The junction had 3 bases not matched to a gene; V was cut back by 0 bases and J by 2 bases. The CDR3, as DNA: TGCGCCAGCAGCCAAGAGGGACAGGGGAGGACTAATGAAAAACTGTTTTTT. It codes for CASSQEGQGRTNEKLFF.